The next 19 T cell receptor beta chains were all read from a single sample in a study of HIV-infected patients and healthy controls. The repertoire came from unfractionated whole blood and reflected all unsorted peripheral T cells. Reverse transcription used roughly 450 ng RNA and constant-region primers for alpha and beta. Each of the alpha and beta chains got its own library through chain-specific third strand synthesis with indices. One entry per CDR3 protein, called by TCRdb with MiXCR from the 5' RACE reads. This sample yields approximately 6,000 distinct CDR3 sequences, of which approximately 11% are seen a single time; more than 20% belongs to the top ten. The sequencing used blood, collected before antiretroviral therapy. These receptors originate from an adult with HIV infection.

This clonotype turned up a few times. This chain uses TRBV28 with TRBJ1-1; D not certain. CDR3 length: 12 residues. Germline CDR1 is MDHEN and CDR2 is SYDVKM. The V gene lost 4 bases and the J gene lost 4 bases, with 7 bases spanning the gap. CDR3 protein: CASSSVSTEAFF. In DNA, the CDR3 is TGTGCCAGCAGTTCCGTGAGCACTGAAGCTTTCTTT.

This clonotype is medium-sized (0.01 to 0.1%) within its sample. V gene TRBV27 combines with J gene TRBJ2-7; D is possibly TRBD1 (5 bases). The V end was cut by 5 bases, the J end by 5 bases, with 19 bases between. This CDR3 contains 15 residues. Germline CDR1 MNHEY, CDR2 SMNVEV (reference sequence). Written as DNA, the CDR3 is TGTGCCAGCAGTCAAGGGGCGTTTTATTCTCACGAGCAGTACTTC. It encodes CASSQGAFYSHEQYF.

This clonotype was counted at least ten times. CDR3 amino acids: CASSANRRTQHF. CDR3 sequence (DNA): TGTGCCAGCAGTGCCAACCGTAGGACCCAGCATTTT. The chain carries TRBV6-1 and TRBJ1-5; D is unresolved. Per germline, CDR1 MNHNS and CDR2 SASEGT. The CDR3 totals 12 residues. The V and J ends lost 4 bases and 11 bases respectively, with 12 bases between them.

Sample share makes this clonotype medium-sized (0.01 to 0.1%). CDR3 amino acids: CASGRRSYEQYF. The CDR3 DNA follows: TGTGCCAGCGGGAGGAGGTCGTACGAGCAGTACTTC. The V and J genes are TRBV6-5 and TRBJ2-7; TRBD2 is a possible D gene (6 bases). Germline V gives CDR1 MNHEY, CDR2 SVGAGI. V was cut by 8 bases and J by 4 bases, with 12 bases left in between. The CDR3 is 12 residues long.

Relative to its sample, this clonotype is medium-sized. The chain carries TRBV2 and TRBJ1-2; 10 nucleotides align to TRBD1. CDR3 size: 16 residues. V trimming: 8 bases; J trimming: 4 bases; junction bases outside the gene matches: 13. The germline gives CDR1 SNHLY, CDR2 FYNNEI. The CDR3 sequence is CASSPSGTGAVYGYTF. The CDR3 DNA reads TGTGCCAGCTCCCCCTCAGGGACAGGGGCTGTCTATGGCTACACCTTC.

This clonotype was detected ten times or more. V and J are TRBV12-3 or TRBV12-4 and TRBJ1-5, with no clear D. The V end was cut by 1 base, the J end by 4 bases, with 8 bases between. The CDR3 spans 14 residues. The chain's CDR3 is CASSLGPGNQPQHF. CDR3 sequence (DNA): TGTGCCAGCAGTTTAGGGCCCGGGAATCAGCCCCAGCATTTT.

By share of the sample, this clonotype is medium-sized. The chain joins TRBV5-5 to TRBJ1-4; D is uncertain. V was cut by 4 bases and J by 7 bases, with 17 bases left in between. The germline CDR1 and CDR2 sequences are SGHKS and YYEKEE (reference sequence). The CDR3 extends over 15 amino acids. CDR3 nucleotide sequence: TGTGCCAGCAGCCCCGAGGGCTACGAGGTTGAAAAACTGTTTTTT. Its protein product is CASSPEGYEVEKLFF.

The table lists this clonotype with many counts. The J gene is TRBJ2-7, the V gene TRBV6-5; the D gene is possibly TRBD2 (6 bases). The V gene lost 6 bases and the J gene lost 2 bases, with 14 bases spanning the gap. The CDR3 spans 14 residues. The V gene's germline CDR1 is MNHEY and CDR2 SVGAGI. The CDR3 is CASREGSTAYEQYF. The CDR3 region has the DNA TGTGCCAGCAGGGAGGGATCGACGGCCTACGAGCAGTACTTC.

This clonotype is termed medium-sized (0.01 to 0.1%). J is TRBJ1-5 and V is TRBV7-2; 7 bases line up with TRBD1. Germline CDR1 reads SGHTA; CDR2 reads FQGNSA. This CDR3 is built from 16 residues. V dropped 5 bases and J dropped 6; count of bases not matched to a gene: 13. DNA of the CDR3: TGTGCCAGCAGCCCGAGATTCGACAGGGAAATTCAGCCCCAGCATTTT. This sequence encodes CASSPRFDREIQPQHF.

Ten or more counts support this clonotype. The V gene is TRBV13, the J gene TRBJ1-1; tentatively, D is TRBD1 (6 bases). CDR1 PRHDT and CDR2 FYEKMQ come from the germline V gene (reference sequence). The ends were cut back, 5 bases at V and 4 bases at J, with 17 bases in the middle. The CDR3 is 15 amino acids. CDR3 sequence (DNA): TGTGCCAGCAGCCCGGCGGGGGGCGCGAGCACTGAAGCTTTCTTT. It is translated as CASSPAGGASTEAFF.

CDR3 sequence: CASSLLAGDPNEQFF. In nucleotides, the CDR3 is TGCGCCAGCAGCCTCCTAGCGGGAGATCCGAATGAGCAGTTCTTC. The chain uses TRBV4-1 and TRBJ2-1; 10 bases are a match to TRBD2. CDR3 size: 15 residues. The V segment lost 4 bases and the J segment 7 bases; nucleotides outside the gene matches: 7. Germline V gives CDR1 MGHRA, CDR2 YSYEKL.

This clonotype was seen ten or more times. The chain joins TRBV5-4 to TRBJ1-1; 8 positions agree with TRBD1. V trimming: 0 bases; J trimming: 2 bases; junction bases outside the gene matches: 3. The V gene's germline CDR1 is SGHNT and CDR2 YYREEE (reference sequence). The CDR3 is 15 amino acids. The CDR3 is CASSLDDRGNTEAFF. CDR3 nucleotides: TGTGCCAGCAGCTTGGACGACAGGGGAAACACTGAAGCTTTCTTT.

This clonotype is deemed medium-sized. V is TRBV12-3 or TRBV12-4 and J is TRBJ1-1; D is uncertain. V lost 7 bases, J lost 8 bases, and 14 bases lay in between. The CDR3 covers 12 residues. The CDR3 spells CASKNPPEEAFF. The CDR3 region has the DNA TGTGCCAGCAAAAACCCCCCGGAGGAAGCTTTCTTT.

In this sample, this clonotype is medium-sized (0.01 to 0.1%). This chain joins TRBV2 and TRBJ2-3; D is undetermined. The CDR3 is 15 residues long. Germline assignment: CDR1 SNHLY and CDR2 FYNNEI. V shed 4 bases and J shed 2 bases, with 13 bases lying between them. CDR3 sequence (DNA): TGTGCCAGCAGTGTTAGGCTAGATACCACAGATACGCAGTATTTT. Protein: CASSVRLDTTDTQYF.

By sample share, this clonotype is medium-sized. The chain uses TRBV5-1 and TRBJ1-3; D call uncertain. Per the germline V gene, CDR1 is SGHRS and CDR2 is YFSETQ. This CDR3 has 13 amino acids. Trimming stripped 4 bases from V and 4 bases from J, with 9 bases between. This chain's CDR3 is CASSQGRGNTIYF. CDR3 DNA: TGCGCCAGCAGCCAAGGAAGGGGAAACACCATATATTTT.

This rearrangement joins TRBV11-1 to TRBJ2-3; D possibly uses TRBD1 or TRBD2 (6 bases each). Germline V lookup: CDR1 SGHAT, CDR2 FQDESV (reference sequence). Trimming left V 6 bases short and J 6 bases short, with 16 bases between. This CDR3 contains 14 residues. CDR3 region: CASSSRGELDTQYF. CDR3 bases: TGTGCCAGCAGTTCAAGGGGGGAGTTGGATACGCAGTATTTT.

By proportion, this clonotype is medium-sized (0.01 to 0.1%). CDR3 bases: TGTGCCAGCAGATATTGGGCAGGTGAAGCTTTCTTT. Its translation is CASRYWAGEAFF. The V gene is TRBV27, the J gene TRBJ1-1; no firm D call. CDR1 and CDR2 (germline): MNHEY, SMNVEV (reference sequence). V lost 6 bases, J lost 7 bases, and 12 bases lay in between. The CDR3 has 12 amino acids.

This clonotype was seen repeatedly, ten times or more. This chain connects TRBV12-5 to TRBJ2-1, with TRBD1 as a possible D gene (6 bases). Per germline, CDR1 LGHNT and CDR2 FRNRAP. The CDR3 has 13 amino acids. V was shortened by 5 bases and J by 4 bases, with 9 bases between the two germline ends. Here the CDR3 reads CASGMDSYNEQFF. The CDR3 DNA reads TGTGCTAGTGGTATGGACAGTTACAATGAGCAGTTCTTC.

The table lists this clonotype with many counts. V and J are TRBV19 and TRBJ2-3; D remains unclear. V gave up 9 bases and J gave up 4 bases, with 11 bases separating them. Germline V gives CDR1 LNHDA, CDR2 SQIVND (reference sequence). The CDR3 spans 12 residues. The CDR3 sequence: CASLSEADTQYF. In DNA form, the CDR3 reads TGTGCCAGCCTCTCCGAGGCAGATACGCAGTATTTT.